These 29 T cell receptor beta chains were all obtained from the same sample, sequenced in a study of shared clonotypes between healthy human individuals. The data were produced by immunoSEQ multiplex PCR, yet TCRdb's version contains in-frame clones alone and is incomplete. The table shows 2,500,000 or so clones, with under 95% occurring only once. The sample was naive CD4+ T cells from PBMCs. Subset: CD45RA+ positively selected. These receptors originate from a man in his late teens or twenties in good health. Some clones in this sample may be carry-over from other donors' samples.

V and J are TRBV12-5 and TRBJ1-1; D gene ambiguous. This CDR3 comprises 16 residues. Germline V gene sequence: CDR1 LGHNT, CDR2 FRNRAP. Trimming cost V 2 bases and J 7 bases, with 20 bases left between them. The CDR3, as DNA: TGTGCTAGTGGTTTGCCATCCGAACGGACCAGAAATGAAGCTTTCTTT. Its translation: CASGLPSERTRNEAFF.

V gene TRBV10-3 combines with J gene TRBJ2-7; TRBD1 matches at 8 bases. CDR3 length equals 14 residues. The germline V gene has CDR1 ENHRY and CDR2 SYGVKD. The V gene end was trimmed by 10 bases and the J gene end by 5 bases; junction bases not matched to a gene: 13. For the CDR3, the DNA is TGTGCCACCGGGATGCACAGGGGGGTTCACGAGCAGTACTTC. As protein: CATGMHRGVHEQYF.

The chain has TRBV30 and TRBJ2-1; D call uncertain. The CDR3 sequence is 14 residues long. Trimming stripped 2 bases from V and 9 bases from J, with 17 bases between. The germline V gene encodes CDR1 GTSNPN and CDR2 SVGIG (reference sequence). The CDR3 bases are TGTGCCTGGAGTCCGACCGCTCTGGGTTTTGAGCAGTTCTTC. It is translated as CAWSPTALGFEQFF.

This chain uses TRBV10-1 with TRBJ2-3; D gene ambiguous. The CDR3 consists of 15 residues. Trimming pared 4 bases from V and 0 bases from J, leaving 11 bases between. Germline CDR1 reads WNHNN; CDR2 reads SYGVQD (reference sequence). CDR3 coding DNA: TGCGCCAGCAGTGGGAGACCCTCAAGCACAGATACGCAGTATTTT. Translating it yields CASSGRPSSTDTQYF.

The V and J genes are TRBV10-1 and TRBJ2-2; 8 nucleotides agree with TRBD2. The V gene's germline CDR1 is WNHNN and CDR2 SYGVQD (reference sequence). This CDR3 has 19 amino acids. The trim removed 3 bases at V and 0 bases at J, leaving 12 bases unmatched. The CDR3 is CASSDKTSRGGANTGELFF. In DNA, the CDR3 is TGCGCCAGCAGTGATAAGACCTCTCGGGGGGGAGCGAACACCGGGGAGCTGTTTTTT.

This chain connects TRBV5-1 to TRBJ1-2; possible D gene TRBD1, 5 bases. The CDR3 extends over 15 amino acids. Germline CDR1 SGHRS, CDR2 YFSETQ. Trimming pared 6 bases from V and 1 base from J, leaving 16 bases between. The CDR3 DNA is TGCGCCAGCAAAATCTCCAGGGAGGGTAACTATGGCTACACCTTC. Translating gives CASKISREGNYGYTF.

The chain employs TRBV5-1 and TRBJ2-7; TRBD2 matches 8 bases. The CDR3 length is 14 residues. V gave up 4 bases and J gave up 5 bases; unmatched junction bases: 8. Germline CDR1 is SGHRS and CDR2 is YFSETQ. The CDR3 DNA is TGCGCCAGCAGCCCCCCGGGGGGGAGAAACGAGCAGTACTTC. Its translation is CASSPPGGRNEQYF.

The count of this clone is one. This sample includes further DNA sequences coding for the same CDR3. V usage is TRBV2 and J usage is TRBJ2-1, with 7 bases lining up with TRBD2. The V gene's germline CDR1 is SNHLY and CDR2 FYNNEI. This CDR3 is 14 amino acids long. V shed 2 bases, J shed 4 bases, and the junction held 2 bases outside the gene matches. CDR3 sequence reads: CASSELAAYNEQFF. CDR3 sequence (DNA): TGTGCCAGCAGTGAACTAGCGGCGTACAATGAGCAGTTCTTC. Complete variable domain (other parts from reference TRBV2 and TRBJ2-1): EPEVTQTPSHQVTQMGQEVILRCVPISNHLYFYWYRQILGQKVEFLVSFYNNEISEKSEIFDDQFSVERPDGSNFTLKIRSTKLEDSAMYFCASSELAAYNEQFFGPGTRLTVL.

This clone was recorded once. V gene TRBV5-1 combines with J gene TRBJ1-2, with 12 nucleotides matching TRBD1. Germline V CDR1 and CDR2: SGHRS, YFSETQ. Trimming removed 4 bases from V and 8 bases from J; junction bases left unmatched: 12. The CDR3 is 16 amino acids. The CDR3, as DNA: TGCGCCAGCAGCCCACAATCCGGGACAGGGGGCGTCGGCTACACCTTC. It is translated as CASSPQSGTGGVGYTF.

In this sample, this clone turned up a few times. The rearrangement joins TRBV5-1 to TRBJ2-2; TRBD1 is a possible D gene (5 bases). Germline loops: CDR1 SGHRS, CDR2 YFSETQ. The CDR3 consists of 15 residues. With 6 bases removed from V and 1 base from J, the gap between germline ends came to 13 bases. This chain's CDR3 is CASTRGALNTGELFF. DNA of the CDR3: TGCGCCAGCACAAGGGGTGCCCTGAACACCGGGGAGCTGTTTTTT.

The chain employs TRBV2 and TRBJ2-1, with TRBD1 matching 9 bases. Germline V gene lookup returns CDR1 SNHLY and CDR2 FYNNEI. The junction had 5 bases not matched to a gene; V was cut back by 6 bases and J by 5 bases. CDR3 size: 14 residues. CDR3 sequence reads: CASRTGTGNNEQFF. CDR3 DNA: TGTGCCAGCAGAACCGGGACAGGGAACAATGAGCAGTTCTTC.

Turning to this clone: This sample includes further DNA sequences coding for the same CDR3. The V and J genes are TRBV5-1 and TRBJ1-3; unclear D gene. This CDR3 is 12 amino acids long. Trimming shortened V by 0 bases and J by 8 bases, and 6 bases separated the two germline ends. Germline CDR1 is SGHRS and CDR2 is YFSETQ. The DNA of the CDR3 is TGCGCCAGCAGCTTGGAAGGCGACACCATATATTTT. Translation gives CASSLEGDTIYF.

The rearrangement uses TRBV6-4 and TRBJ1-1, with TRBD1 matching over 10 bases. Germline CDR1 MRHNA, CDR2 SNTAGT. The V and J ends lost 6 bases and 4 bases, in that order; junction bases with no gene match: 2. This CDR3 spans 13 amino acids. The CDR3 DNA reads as TGTGCCAGCAGCGACAGGGGGCCCACTGAAGCTTTCTTT. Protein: CASSDRGPTEAFF.

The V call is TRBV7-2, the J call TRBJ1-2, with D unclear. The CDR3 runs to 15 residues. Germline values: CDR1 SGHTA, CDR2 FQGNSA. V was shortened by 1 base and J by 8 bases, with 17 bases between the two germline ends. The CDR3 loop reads CASSLGVGSRLGYTF. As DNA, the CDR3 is TGTGCCAGCAGCTTAGGTGTGGGCAGCCGTTTGGGCTACACCTTC.

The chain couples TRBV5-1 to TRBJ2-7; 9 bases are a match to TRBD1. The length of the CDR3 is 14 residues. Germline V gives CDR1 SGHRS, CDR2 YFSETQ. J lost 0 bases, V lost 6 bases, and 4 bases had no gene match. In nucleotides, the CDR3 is TGCGCCAGCACGGGACAGGGTAGCTCCTACGAGCAGTACTTC. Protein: CASTGQGSSYEQYF. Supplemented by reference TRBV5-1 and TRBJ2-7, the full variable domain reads KAGVTQTPRYLIKTRGQQVTLSCSPISGHRSVSWYQQTPGQGLQFLFEYFSETQRNKGNFPGRFSGRQFSNSRSEMNVSTLELGDSALYLCASTGQGSSYEQYFGPGTRLTVT.

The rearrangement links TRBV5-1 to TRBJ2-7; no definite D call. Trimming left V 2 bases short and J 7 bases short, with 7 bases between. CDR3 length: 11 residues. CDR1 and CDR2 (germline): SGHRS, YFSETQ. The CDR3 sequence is CASSLATEQYF. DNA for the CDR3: TGCGCCAGCAGCTTAGCGACAGAGCAGTACTTC.

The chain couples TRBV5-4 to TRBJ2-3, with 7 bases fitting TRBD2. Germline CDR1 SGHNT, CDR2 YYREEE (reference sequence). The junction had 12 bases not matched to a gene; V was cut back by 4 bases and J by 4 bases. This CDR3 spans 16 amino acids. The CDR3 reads CASSMAGASRADTQYF. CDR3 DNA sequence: TGTGCCAGCAGCATGGCGGGAGCCTCTAGGGCAGATACGCAGTATTTT.

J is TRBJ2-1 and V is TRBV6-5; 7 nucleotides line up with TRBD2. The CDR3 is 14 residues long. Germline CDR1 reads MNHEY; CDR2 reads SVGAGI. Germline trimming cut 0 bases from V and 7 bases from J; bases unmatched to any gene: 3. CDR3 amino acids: CASSYSGGRNEQFF. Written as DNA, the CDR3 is TGTGCCAGCAGTTACTCCGGGGGGAGAAATGAGCAGTTCTTC.

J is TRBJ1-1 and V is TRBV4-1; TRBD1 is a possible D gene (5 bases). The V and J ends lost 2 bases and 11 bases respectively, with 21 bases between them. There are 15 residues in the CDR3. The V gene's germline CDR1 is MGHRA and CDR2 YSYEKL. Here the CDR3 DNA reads TGCGCCAGCAGCCAACCCGGGCGGCAGGGCCGGGCGGCTTTCTTT. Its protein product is CASSQPGRQGRAAFF.

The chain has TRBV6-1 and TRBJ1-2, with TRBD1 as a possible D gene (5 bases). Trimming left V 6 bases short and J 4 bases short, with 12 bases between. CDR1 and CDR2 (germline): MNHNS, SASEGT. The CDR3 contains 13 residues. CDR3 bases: TGTGCCAGCAGCGTACAGGACTCCTATGGCTACACCTTC. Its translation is CASSVQDSYGYTF.

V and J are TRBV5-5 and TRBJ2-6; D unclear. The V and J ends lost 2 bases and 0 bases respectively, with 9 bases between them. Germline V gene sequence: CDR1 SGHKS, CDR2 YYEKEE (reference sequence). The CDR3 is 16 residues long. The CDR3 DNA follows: TGTGCCAGCAGCTTTAAGGCATCCTCTGGGGCCAACGTCCTGACTTTC. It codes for CASSFKASSGANVLTF.

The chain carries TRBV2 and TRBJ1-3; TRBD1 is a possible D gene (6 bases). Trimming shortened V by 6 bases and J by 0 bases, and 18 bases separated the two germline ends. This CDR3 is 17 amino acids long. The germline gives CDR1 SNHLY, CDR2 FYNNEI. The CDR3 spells CASRGGPQVRSGNTIYF. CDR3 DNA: TGTGCCAGCAGGGGGGGGCCACAGGTGCGCTCTGGAAACACCATATATTTT.

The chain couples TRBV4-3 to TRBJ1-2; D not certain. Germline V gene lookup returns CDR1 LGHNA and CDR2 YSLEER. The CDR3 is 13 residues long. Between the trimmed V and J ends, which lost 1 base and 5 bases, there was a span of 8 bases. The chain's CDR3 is CASSQVGGYGYTF. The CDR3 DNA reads TGCGCCAGCAGCCAAGTGGGTGGATATGGCTACACCTTC.

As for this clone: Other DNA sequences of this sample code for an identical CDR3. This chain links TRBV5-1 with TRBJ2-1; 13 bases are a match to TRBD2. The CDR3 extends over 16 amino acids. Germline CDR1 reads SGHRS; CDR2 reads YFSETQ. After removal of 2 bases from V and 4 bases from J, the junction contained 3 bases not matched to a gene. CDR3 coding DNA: TGCGCCAGCAGCTTCGGACTAGCGGGGGTTTACAATGAGCAGTTCTTC. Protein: CASSFGLAGVYNEQFF.

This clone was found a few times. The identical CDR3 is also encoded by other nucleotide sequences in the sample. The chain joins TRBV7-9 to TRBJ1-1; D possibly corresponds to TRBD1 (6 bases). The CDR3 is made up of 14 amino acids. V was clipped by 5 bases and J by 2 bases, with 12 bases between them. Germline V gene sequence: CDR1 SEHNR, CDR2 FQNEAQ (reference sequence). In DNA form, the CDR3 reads TGTGCCAGCAGCCTCCAGGGGAGTAACACTGAAGCTTTCTTT. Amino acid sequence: CASSLQGSNTEAFF.

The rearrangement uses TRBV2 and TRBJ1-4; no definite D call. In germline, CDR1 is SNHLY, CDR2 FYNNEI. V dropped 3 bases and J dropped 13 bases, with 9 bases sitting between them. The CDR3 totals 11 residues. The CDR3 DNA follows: TGTGCCAGCAGTGAGAGTTGGGTACTGTTTTTT. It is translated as CASSESWVLFF. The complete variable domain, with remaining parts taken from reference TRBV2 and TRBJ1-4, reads EPEVTQTPSHQVTQMGQEVILRCVPISNHLYFYWYRQILGQKVEFLVSFYNNEISEKSEIFDDQFSVERPDGSNFTLKIRSTKLEDSAMYFCASSESWVLFFGSGTQLSVL.

This CDR3 reads CASSPRGGDSGELFF. DNA for the CDR3: TGTGCCAGCAGCCCAAGAGGAGGGGACTCCGGGGAGCTGTTTTTT. The chain uses TRBV13 and TRBJ2-2; maybe TRBD2 (6 bases). Germline V CDR1 and CDR2: PRHDT, FYEKMQ (reference sequence). The germline V and J ends were trimmed by 5 bases and 6 bases, with 16 bases remaining between them. The CDR3 runs 15 residues.

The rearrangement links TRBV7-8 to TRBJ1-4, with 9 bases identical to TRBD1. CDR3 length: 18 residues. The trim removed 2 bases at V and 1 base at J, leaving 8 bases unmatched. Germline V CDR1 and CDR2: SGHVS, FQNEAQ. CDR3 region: CASSLPRGQGGTNEKLFF. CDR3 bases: TGTGCCAGCAGCTTACCCCGGGGACAGGGAGGAACTAATGAAAAACTGTTTTTT.

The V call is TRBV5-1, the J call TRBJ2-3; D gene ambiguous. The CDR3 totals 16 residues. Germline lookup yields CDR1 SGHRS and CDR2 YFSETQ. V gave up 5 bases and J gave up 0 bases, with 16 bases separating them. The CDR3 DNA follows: TGCGCCAGCAGTCGGGTCCCGTCCCCTAGCACAGATACGCAGTATTTT. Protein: CASSRVPSPSTDTQYF.